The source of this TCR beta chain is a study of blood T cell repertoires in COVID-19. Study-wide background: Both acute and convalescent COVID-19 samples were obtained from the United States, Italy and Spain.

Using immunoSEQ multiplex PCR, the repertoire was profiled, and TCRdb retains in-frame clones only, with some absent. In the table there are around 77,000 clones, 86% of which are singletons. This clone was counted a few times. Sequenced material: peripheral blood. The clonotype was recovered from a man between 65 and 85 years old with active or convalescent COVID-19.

The CDR3 reads CASSHTDRVYTF. The CDR3 DNA reads TGTGCCAGCAGCCACACCGACAGGGTCTACACCTTC. This chain joins TRBV7-8 and TRBJ1-2; TRBD1 agrees at 7 bases. Trimming removed 5 bases from V and 10 bases from J; junction bases left unmatched: 7. Germline lookup yields CDR1 SGHVS and CDR2 FQNEAQ. This CDR3 has 12 residues.